Below, 26 T cell receptor beta chains from the same sample are listed, as sequenced in a study of T-cell memory formation after mild COVID-19. TCRdb redid the calling of the 5' RACE reads with MiXCR, one entry per CDR3 protein. Seen here are some 340,000 distinct CDR3 sequences, 10% to 15% observed once, and the top ten hold about 21%. The sequencing input was PBMCs or a T cell subset sorted from them (not recorded which). These receptors came from a man younger than 35 who had mild COVID-19 (a few samples of this study predate the infection). Cell type and time point are not known.

The chain employs TRBV2 and TRBJ2-4; tentatively, D is TRBD1 or TRBD2 (5 bases each). Per the germline V gene, CDR1 is SNHLY and CDR2 is FYNNEI. The germline V and J ends were trimmed by 4 bases and 1 base, with 8 bases remaining between them. CDR3 length: 14 residues. This CDR3 reads CASSAWGAKNIQYF. Here the CDR3 DNA reads TGTGCCAGCAGTGCCTGGGGGGCCAAAAACATTCAGTACTTC.

The J gene is TRBJ2-1, the V gene TRBV28; 7 bases are shared with TRBD2. In germline, CDR1 is MDHEN, CDR2 SYDVKM. V lost 6 bases, J lost 8 bases, and 10 bases stayed unmatched. The CDR3 covers 14 residues. CDR3 residues: CASSQPRGRDEQFF. In DNA form, the CDR3 reads TGTGCCAGCAGCCAACCCCGGGGGAGGGATGAGCAGTTCTTC.

CDR3 nucleotides: TGTGCCAGCAGTTCCGGGACAGCCTCTGGAAACACCATATATTTT. Translation: CASSSGTASGNTIYF. The rearrangement joins TRBV11-2 to TRBJ1-3, with 7 bases that match TRBD1. J lost 0 bases, V lost 6 bases, and 5 bases had no gene match. The V gene's germline CDR1 is SGHAT and CDR2 FQNNGV. The CDR3 covers 15 residues.

This clonotype was recorded a few times. The chain carries TRBV7-9 and TRBJ2-1; 13 bases map to TRBD2. The germline V gene has CDR1 SEHNR and CDR2 FQNEAQ (reference sequence). Germline trimming cut 7 bases from V and 5 bases from J; bases unmatched to any gene: 5. This CDR3 has 15 residues. The CDR3 here is CASTTSGGANNEQFF. The CDR3 nucleotides read TGTGCCAGCACCACTAGCGGGGGGGCCAACAATGAGCAGTTCTTC.

The chain employs TRBV6-2 or TRBV6-3 and TRBJ2-7; D gene uncertain. CDR3 length: 11 amino acids. Germline assignment: CDR1 MNHEY and CDR2 SVGEGT. V was pared by 5 bases and J by 4 bases, with 6 bases between. The CDR3 is CASSRMYEQYF. The CDR3 coding sequence is TGTGCCAGCAGTAGGATGTACGAGCAGTACTTC.

The genes are TRBV7-3 and TRBJ2-3; 9 nucleotides match TRBD2. This CDR3 has 14 residues. Germline CDR1 reads SGHTA; CDR2 reads FQGTGA. V trimming: 2 bases; J trimming: 6 bases; junction bases outside the gene matches: 3. Here the CDR3 DNA reads TGTGCCAGCAGCTTAGGGACTAGCCTGGATACGCAGTATTTT. As protein: CASSLGTSLDTQYF.

The genes are TRBV7-9 and TRBJ2-3; 8 nucleotides align to TRBD1. Trimming at V came to 5 bases and at J to 0 bases, leaving 4 bases not matched to a gene. The CDR3 spans 15 residues. Germline CDR1 SEHNR, CDR2 FQNEAQ (reference sequence). The CDR3 DNA is TGTGCCAGCAGCGACAGGACAGGGAGCACAGATACGCAGTATTTT. This gives the protein CASSDRTGSTDTQYF.

This clonotype was picked up a small number of times. The chain recombines TRBV7-2 with TRBJ2-3, with TRBD2 matching over 9 bases. The CDR3 is 17 residues long. Germline CDR1 is SGHTA and CDR2 is FQGNSA. Trimming at V came to 2 bases and at J to 1 base, leaving 7 bases not matched to a gene. CDR3: CASSLKSQRGGTDTQYF. The CDR3, as DNA: TGTGCCAGCAGCTTAAAGTCCCAGCGGGGGGGCACAGATACGCAGTATTTT.

The chain uses TRBV5-1 and TRBJ1-2; 8 bases agree with TRBD1. The CDR3 runs 15 residues. V dropped 1 base and J dropped 8; count of bases not matched to a gene: 10. Germline-derived CDR1 and CDR2 are SGHRS and YFSETQ. The CDR3 is CASSLNWQGAGGYTF. CDR3 nucleotide sequence: TGCGCCAGCAGCTTGAATTGGCAGGGGGCGGGCGGCTACACCTTC.

The chain has TRBV28 and TRBJ2-1; TRBD1 matches 7 bases. The J segment lost 7 bases and the V segment lost 6 bases, leaving 15 bases of the junction unmatched. Germline CDR1 is MDHEN and CDR2 is SYDVKM. The CDR3 is 16 amino acids. CDR3: CASSPLAGGMENEQFF. The DNA of the CDR3 is TGTGCCAGCAGCCCCCTGGCAGGGGGAATGGAGAATGAGCAGTTCTTC.

This clonotype turned up a few times. This sequence joins TRBV30 and TRBJ2-6; D not resolved. V was shortened by 2 bases and J by 1 base, with 12 bases between the two germline ends. The CDR3 spans 16 residues. Germline V CDR1 and CDR2: GTSNPN, SVGIG (reference sequence). In DNA, the CDR3 is TGTGCCTGGAGTTTTTGGTTCCCGTCTGGGGCCAACGTCCTGACTTTC. This gives the protein CAWSFWFPSGANVLTF.

This clonotype was detected ten times or more. The gene calls are TRBV20-1 and TRBJ2-3, with D tentatively TRBD2 (6 bases). This CDR3 contains 14 residues. CDR1 is DFQATT and CDR2 is SNEGSKA in the germline V gene (reference sequence). The V and J ends lost 4 bases and 4 bases respectively, with 15 bases between them. Here the CDR3 reads CSAIYGGEADTQYF. In nucleotides, the CDR3 is TGCAGTGCTATTTACGGGGGAGAGGCAGATACGCAGTATTTT.

This clonotype was picked up a small number of times. This chain uses TRBV7-2 with TRBJ2-5; TRBD2 matches at 11 bases. V dropped 1 base and J dropped 5; count of bases not matched to a gene: 6. Germline V gene lookup returns CDR1 SGHTA and CDR2 FQGNSA. This CDR3 has 16 amino acids. CDR3 coding DNA: TGTGCCAGCAGCTTAGGCCTAGCGGGGGGAGTGGAGACCCAGTACTTC. It encodes CASSLGLAGGVETQYF. Full variable domain (outside the CDR3, taken from reference TRBV7-2 and TRBJ2-5): GAGVSQSPSNKVTEKGKDVELRCDPISGHTALYWYRQSLGQGLEFLIYFQGNSAPDKSGLPSDRFSAERTGGSVSTLTIQRTQQEDSAVYLCASSLGLAGGVETQYFGPGTRLLVL.

This sequence joins TRBV5-1 and TRBJ1-1, with D uncertain. Between the trimmed V and J ends, which lost 4 bases and 5 bases, there was a span of 12 bases. The germline CDR1 and CDR2 sequences are SGHRS and YFSETQ. CDR3 size: 13 residues. The CDR3 coding sequence is TGCGCCAGCAGCCCAAATTCGGTTACTGAAGCTTTCTTT. It specifies CASSPNSVTEAFF.

This clonotype has a handful of counts. The V and J genes are TRBV2 and TRBJ2-1; D gene unclear. Germline V CDR1 and CDR2: SNHLY, FYNNEI. Trimming removed 3 bases from V and 1 base from J, with 10 bases in between. CDR3 length: 15 residues. CDR3 DNA sequence: TGTGCCAGCAGTGAGGGTAGCCAGTCCTACAATGAGCAGTTCTTC. Its translation is CASSEGSQSYNEQFF.

This clonotype was detected ten times or more. This chain connects TRBV7-2 to TRBJ1-1, with unresolved D. This CDR3 comprises 11 residues. Trimming left V 5 bases short and J 7 bases short, with 8 bases between. The germline V gene has CDR1 SGHTA and CDR2 FQGNSA. The CDR3 reads CASSHSLEAFF. The DNA of the CDR3 is TGTGCCAGCAGCCACTCGCTTGAAGCTTTCTTT. Full variable domain (outside the CDR3, taken from reference TRBV7-2 and TRBJ1-1): GAGVSQSPSNKVTEKGKDVELRCDPISGHTALYWYRQSLGQGLEFLIYFQGNSAPDKSGLPSDRFSAERTGGSVSTLTIQRTQQEDSAVYLCASSHSLEAFFGQGTRLTVV.

The chain joins TRBV4-3 to TRBJ1-5; D perhaps matches TRBD1 (5 bases). V was pared by 0 bases and J by 1 base, with 7 bases between. The CDR3 consists of 15 residues. Germline assignment: CDR1 LGHNA and CDR2 YSLEER. The CDR3 nucleotides read TGCGCCAGCAGCCAAGAGACAGCGAGCAATCAGCCCCAGCATTTT. This translates into CASSQETASNQPQHF.

In its sample, this clonotype was seen many times. The rearrangement uses TRBV4-3 and TRBJ1-4; D not resolved. V lost 0 bases to trimming and J lost 7 bases, with 15 bases between them. Germline-derived CDR1 and CDR2 are LGHNA and YSLEER. The CDR3 loop spans 16 amino acids. The DNA of the CDR3 is TGCGCCAGCAGCCAAGATCTTCTTCCTGTTGCTGAAAAACTGTTTTTT. Encoded protein: CASSQDLLPVAEKLFF.

The V gene is TRBV20-1, the J gene TRBJ2-1; TRBD2 agrees at 13 bases. The CDR3 is 16 amino acids. Germline lookup yields CDR1 DFQATT and CDR2 SNEGSKA (reference sequence). Unmatched junction bases numbered 8, after V lost 3 bases and J lost 6 bases. This chain's CDR3 is CSASTGTSGEPNEQFF. DNA for the CDR3: TGCAGTGCTAGCACCGGGACTAGCGGGGAACCCAATGAGCAGTTCTTC.

This chain connects TRBV29-1 to TRBJ2-1; 14 positions match TRBD2. V gave up 8 bases and J gave up 8 bases; unmatched junction bases: 5. Germline CDR1 and CDR2: SQVTM and ANQGSEA. CDR3 length: 13 residues. This CDR3 is CSQQGLAGDEQFF. The CDR3 nucleotides are TGCAGCCAGCAGGGACTAGCGGGGGATGAGCAGTTCTTC.

This clonotype has a handful of counts. The chain uses TRBV7-6 and TRBJ2-1; 9 bases line up with TRBD1. This CDR3 comprises 16 residues. Losses at the gene ends were 6 bases for V and 8 bases for J; bases not matched to a gene: 14. CDR1 and CDR2 from the germline V gene are SGHVS and FNYEAQ. CDR3 in amino acids: CASSIGQGRLGDEQFF. The CDR3 DNA reads TGTGCCAGCAGTATAGGACAGGGGAGGCTGGGCGATGAGCAGTTCTTC. Supplemented by reference TRBV7-6 and TRBJ2-1, the full variable domain reads GAGVSQSPRYKVTKRGQDVALRCDPISGHVSLYWYRQALGQGPEFLTYFNYEAQQDKSGLPNDRFSAERPEGSISTLTIQRTEQRDSAMYRCASSIGQGRLGDEQFFGPGTRLTVL.

This clonotype was recorded a few times. The chain's CDR3 is CASSERVGGYTF. The DNA for the CDR3 is TGTGCCAGCAGTGAACGTGTGGGTGGCTACACCTTC. This rearrangement joins TRBV25-1 to TRBJ1-2; the D is unclear. This CDR3 is 12 amino acids long. V lost 2 bases and J 7 bases, leaving 8 bases between the germline ends. Germline V lookup: CDR1 MGHDK, CDR2 SYGVNS.

The chain's CDR3 is CASSAQGGSTEAFF. The CDR3 DNA sequence: TGTGCCAGCAGCGCTCAGGGGGGCTCCACTGAAGCTTTCTTT. The chain recombines TRBV7-3 with TRBJ1-1; 7 bases are shared with TRBD1. Looked up from germline, CDR1 is SGHTA and CDR2 is FQGTGA. CDR3 size: 14 residues. Trimming cost V 5 bases and J 4 bases; bases outside gene matches: 7.

This clonotype was seen a few times. The gene calls are TRBV11-3 and TRBJ2-5; D unresolved. V gave up 2 bases and J gave up 3 bases, with 7 bases separating them. CDR1 and CDR2 (germline): SGHNT, YENEEA. The CDR3 is 13 residues long. In nucleotides, the CDR3 is TGTGCCAGCAGCTTACGTCTAGAAGAGACCCAGTACTTC. Amino acid sequence: CASSLRLEETQYF.

This clonotype turned up a few times. This chain uses TRBV19 with TRBJ1-1; possibly TRBD1 for D (5 bases). V was pared by 3 bases and J by 6 bases, with 23 bases between. CDR3 length: 17 residues. CDR1 LNHDA and CDR2 SQIVND come from the germline V gene (reference sequence). The CDR3 DNA follows: TGTGCCAGTAGTATGCGGGACCCGTTCTATCCAGCCTCTGAAGCTTTCTTT. This gives the protein CASSMRDPFYPASEAFF.

Many counts were recorded for this clonotype. This chain joins TRBV7-2 and TRBJ2-3, with TRBD2 as a possible D gene (5 bases). This CDR3 spans 16 amino acids. The germline CDR1 and CDR2 sequences are SGHTA and FQGNSA. The V end was cut by 8 bases, the J end by 3 bases, with 21 bases between. The CDR3 region has the DNA TGTGCCAGCGGAAGAGGGATCGACCGGAGGACAGATACGCAGTATTTT. It codes for CASGRGIDRRTDTQYF.